These T cell receptor beta chains were read from a single sample in a study of T cells in tuberculosis. Measured with immunoSEQ multiplex PCR; TCRdb has only the in-frame clones, and not every one. The profile shows 30,000 or so clones, roughly 90% of them singletons. The specimen sequenced was PBMCs. Receptor source: a donor aged 10 to 29 with latent tuberculosis or without tuberculosis infection. The CDR3 runs from the conserved cysteine through the conserved F or W. Each record gives: D gene, clone size, V gene, J gene, CDR3 protein, CDR3 DNA. A D gene is named only where the DNA matches it firmly. Size tells how often a clone was seen (once, few, many) or the class of an expanded clone, and some rows leave it out.

D: TRBD1
size: once
V: TRBV6-1
J: TRBJ1-4
CDR3: CASSPGTANEKLFF
DNA: TGTGCCAGCAGCCCCGGGACAGCGAATGAAAAACTGTTTTTT

D: -
size: -
V: TRBV29-1
J: TRBJ2-2
CDR3: CSPRAGELFF
DNA: TGCAGCCCCCGCGCCGGGGAGCTGTTTTTT

D: TRBD1
size: -
V: TRBV28
J: TRBJ2-7
CDR3: CATETGTYEQYF
DNA: TGTGCCACTGAGACAGGGACCTACGAGCAGTACTTC

D: -
size: -
V: TRBV7-2
J: TRBJ2-7
CDR3: CASSPDRSSYEQYF
DNA: TGTGCCAGCAGCCCAGACAGAAGCTCCTACGAGCAGTACTTC

D: TRBD2
size: -
V: TRBV5-1
J: TRBJ2-3
CDR3: CASSLGIAGSTDTQYF
DNA: TGCGCCAGCAGCTTAGGGATAGCGGGCAGCACAGATACGCAGTATTTT

D: TRBD1
size: -
V: TRBV7-6
J: TRBJ1-6
CDR3: CASSTRQGESPLHF
DNA: TGTGCCAGCAGCACGAGACAGGGGGAATCACCCCTCCACTTT

D: -
size: -
V: TRBV28
J: TRBJ1-2
CDR3: CASTLGAAYGYTF
DNA: TGTGCCAGCACCCTAGGGGCGGCCTATGGCTACACCTTC

D: TRBD1
size: -
V: TRBV27
J: TRBJ2-3
CDR3: CASSHPRGKTDTQYF
DNA: TGTGCCAGCAGTCACCCCAGGGGGAAAACAGATACGCAGTATTTT

D: TRBD1
size: -
V: TRBV28
J: TRBJ2-3
CDR3: CASSLPSAPTGTGGTDTQYF
DNA: TGTGCCAGCAGTTTACCCTCCGCCCCGACCGGGACAGGGGGCACAGATACGCAGTATTTT

D: TRBD1
size: -
V: TRBV5-1
J: TRBJ1-6
CDR3: CASSLNRGNSPLHF
DNA: TGCGCCAGCAGCTTGAACAGGGGAAATTCACCCCTCCACTTT

D: -
size: -
V: TRBV2
J: TRBJ1-6
CDR3: CARGTSHSPLHF
DNA: TGTGCCAGGGGGACTTCCCATTCACCCCTCCACTTT

D: TRBD1
size: once
V: TRBV7-6
J: TRBJ2-5
CDR3: CASSSPPTGTGSRETQYF
DNA: TGTGCCAGCAGCTCCCCGCCCACCGGGACAGGGTCGAGAGAGACCCAGTACTTC

D: -
size: -
V: TRBV29-1
J: TRBJ1-2
CDR3: CSVADYGYTF
DNA: TGCAGCGTTGCGGACTATGGCTACACCTTC

D: -
size: -
V: TRBV6-6
J: TRBJ1-2
CDR3: CASSEDQGGYTF
DNA: TGTGCCAGCAGCGAGGACCAGGGCGGCTACACCTTC

D: -
size: -
V: TRBV5-6
J: TRBJ1-1
CDR3: CASSLGQTTEAFF
DNA: TGTGCCAGCAGCTTGGGACAGACGACTGAAGCTTTCTTT

D: TRBD1
size: -
V: TRBV28
J: TRBJ2-7
CDR3: CASSGDRVGSYEQYF
DNA: TGTGCCAGCAGTGGGGACAGGGTGGGCTCCTACGAGCAGTACTTC

D: -
size: -
V: TRBV7-2
J: TRBJ2-7
CDR3: CASAARLASYEQYF
DNA: TGTGCCAGCGCCGCACGCCTAGCATCCTACGAGCAGTACTTC